One and the same sample provided the 9 T cell receptor beta chains below, sequenced in a study of technical replicates of blood from a handful of donors. The data were produced by immunoSEQ multiplex PCR, yet TCRdb's version contains in-frame clones alone and is incomplete. The sample lists 85,000 to 100,000 clones; around 95% were seen once. The sample consisted of T cells isolated from PBMCs. These receptors originate from a human donor in good health.

V gene TRBV28 combines with J gene TRBJ1-2, with 7 positions matching TRBD1. Germline CDR1 is MDHEN and CDR2 is SYDVKM. CDR3 length equals 14 residues. V lost 7 bases to trimming and J lost 4 bases; unmatched junction nucleotides: 9. The CDR3 here is CASTIQTGPYGYTF. The CDR3 region has the DNA TGTGCCAGCACGATTCAGACAGGGCCCTATGGCTACACCTTC.

The chain employs TRBV6-1 and TRBJ2-7; the D gene is possibly TRBD1 (6 bases). With 0 bases removed from V and 11 bases from J, the gap between germline ends came to 14 bases. The CDR3 spans 13 residues. CDR1 is MNHNS and CDR2 is SASEGT in the germline V gene. The CDR3 spells CASSEAETGLKYF. The DNA for the CDR3 is TGTGCCAGCAGTGAAGCGGAGACAGGACTCAAGTACTTC.

A single count supports this clone. CDR3 sequence (DNA): TGTGCCAGCAGCTCAAGCGGGACAGGGACCAATCAGCCCCAGCATTTT. This sequence encodes CASSSSGTGTNQPQHF. The chain couples TRBV7-9 to TRBJ1-5, with TRBD1 identical over 9 bases. V shed 4 bases, J shed 3 bases, and the junction held 7 bases outside the gene matches. Per the germline V gene, CDR1 is SEHNR and CDR2 is FQNEAQ (reference sequence). The CDR3 loop spans 16 amino acids.

The chain joins TRBV5-1 to TRBJ2-3, with D possibly being TRBD2 (6 bases). The germline V gene has CDR1 SGHRS and CDR2 YFSETQ. The ends were cut back, 0 bases at V and 0 bases at J, with 17 bases in the middle. The CDR3 runs to 18 residues. The CDR3 here is CASSLGPGSGWSTDTQYF. CDR3 nucleotides: TGCGCCAGCAGCTTGGGTCCGGGGAGCGGGTGGAGCACAGATACGCAGTATTTT.

The chain couples TRBV14 to TRBJ1-2, with 7 nucleotides matching TRBD1. The CDR3 covers 14 residues. The V gene end was trimmed by 0 bases and the J gene end by 6 bases; junction bases not matched to a gene: 4. The germline CDR1 and CDR2 sequences are SGHDN and FVKESK. The CDR3 DNA is TGTGCCAGCAGCCAAGATGGGACAGTAAATGGCTACACCTTC. This gives the protein CASSQDGTVNGYTF.

This chain connects TRBV18 to TRBJ2-7; TRBD2 aligns across 8 bases. CDR1 is KGHSH, CDR2 LQKENI, per germline. The CDR3 covers 17 residues. Trimming cost V 0 bases and J 3 bases; bases outside gene matches: 10. CDR3 in amino acids: CASSPPTSGRKGYEQYF. The CDR3 nucleotides are TGTGCCAGCTCACCACCCACGAGCGGGAGAAAGGGCTACGAGCAGTACTTC. The full variable domain, completed using reference TRBV18 and TRBJ2-7, is NAGVMQNPRHLVRRRGQEARLRCSPMKGHSHVYWYRQLPEEGLKFMVYLQKENIIDESGMPKERFSAEFPKEGPSILRIQQVVRGDSAAYFCASSPPTSGRKGYEQYFGPGTRLTVT.

This rearrangement joins TRBV4-1 to TRBJ2-2; 7 positions agree with TRBD2. The CDR3 length is 18 residues. The V and J ends lost 4 bases and 3 bases, in that order; junction bases with no gene match: 14. Germline V gene data show CDR1 as MGHRA and CDR2 as YSYEKL. CDR3 region: CASSLFTPGTIYTGELFF. In DNA form, the CDR3 reads TGCGCCAGCAGCCTTTTCACTCCCGGGACTATTTACACCGGGGAGCTGTTTTTT.

This chain connects TRBV29-1 to TRBJ1-2, with 9 positions matching TRBD1. Germline V gene lookup returns CDR1 SQVTM and CDR2 ANQGSEA. This CDR3 region has 14 residues. V shed 4 bases and J 2 bases; nucleotides not matched to a gene: 5. DNA for the CDR3: TGCAGCGTTGGGGACAGGGAATCCAACTATGGCTACACCTTC. Translating gives CSVGDRESNYGYTF.

This chain uses TRBV19 with TRBJ1-2, with TRBD1 matching over 10 bases. Trimming at V came to 7 bases and at J to 2 bases, leaving 4 bases not matched to a gene. Germline assignment: CDR1 LNHDA and CDR2 SQIVND (reference sequence). This CDR3 region has 14 residues. The CDR3: CASTEDRGNYGYTF. The CDR3, as DNA: TGTGCCAGTACCGAGGACAGGGGGAACTATGGCTACACCTTC.